This passage covers 26 T cell receptor beta chains from one sample sequenced in a study of OX40 agonist ivuxolimab in advanced cancers. Assay: immunoSEQ multiplex PCR; the TCRdb copy retains only in-frame clones and omits some. The sample has some 96,000 clones; 80% to 95% are singletons. The material sequenced was CD4+ or CD8+ T cells sorted from blood, taken in a trial of the OX40 agonist ivuxolimab. These receptors were obtained from an adult with an advanced solid tumor such as melanoma, head and neck, liver or kidney cancer.

The chain links TRBV5-1 to TRBJ2-2, with 8 bases lining up with TRBD2. Trimming took 2 bases from V and 1 from J; bases not matched to a gene: 13. Germline V gene lookup returns CDR1 SGHRS and CDR2 YFSETQ. CDR3 length equals 19 residues. The CDR3 DNA follows: TGCGCCAGCAGCTTCCGCCCGCTACGGAGCGGGAGGAACACCGGGGAGCTGTTTTTT. As protein: CASSFRPLRSGRNTGELFF.

This chain's CDR3 is CASSPLPGGSRSTDTQYF. CDR3 DNA sequence: TGTGCCAGCTCACCTCTCCCTGGCGGGAGTCGAAGCACAGATACGCAGTATTTT. The chain joins TRBV18 to TRBJ2-3, with TRBD2 matching over 7 bases. CDR1 KGHSH and CDR2 LQKENI come from the germline V gene. V lost 3 bases to trimming and J lost 0 bases; unmatched junction nucleotides: 12. This CDR3 spans 18 amino acids.

The rearrangement uses TRBV6-5 and TRBJ2-3; the D call may be TRBD1 or TRBD2 (5 bases each). Germline CDR1 and CDR2: MNHEY and SVGAGI. The V and J ends lost 8 bases and 9 bases respectively, with 12 bases between them. The CDR3 contains 11 residues. CDR3 sequence: CASQRGVTQYF. CDR3 DNA: TGTGCCAGCCAGAGAGGGGTGACGCAGTATTTT.

This sequence joins TRBV5-1 and TRBJ2-1; D is unclear. With 0 bases removed from V and 10 bases from J, the gap between germline ends came to 11 bases. The CDR3 is 13 amino acids. Germline CDR1 SGHRS, CDR2 YFSETQ. The CDR3 here is CASSLVSSGEQFF. CDR3 in DNA: TGCGCCAGCAGCTTGGTCTCCTCCGGAGAGCAGTTCTTC.

V is TRBV4-2 and J is TRBJ2-7, with 10 positions matching TRBD2. Losses at the gene ends were 0 bases for V and 7 bases for J; bases not matched to a gene: 9. This CDR3 has 16 residues. The germline gives CDR1 LGHNA, CDR2 YNFKEQ. CDR3 residues: CASSQDWTSGPLEQYF. The CDR3 DNA follows: TGTGCCAGCAGCCAAGATTGGACTAGCGGCCCCTTGGAGCAGTACTTC.

CDR3 nucleotide sequence: TGTGCCAGCAGCACCCCGACAGGGGGGGCCAAAAACATTCAGTACTTC. This sequence encodes CASSTPTGGAKNIQYF. The chain is built from TRBV28 and TRBJ2-4; TRBD1 matches at 9 bases. J was trimmed by 1 base and V by 6 bases; bases with no gene match: 7. Germline values: CDR1 MDHEN, CDR2 SYDVKM. CDR3 length equals 16 residues.

V gene TRBV10-2 combines with J gene TRBJ2-7, with a tentative D call TRBD1 (6 bases). The CDR3 covers 15 residues. Trimming removed 2 bases at V and 4 bases at J, with 15 bases between. The germline V gene has CDR1 WSHSY and CDR2 SAAADI. CDR3 nucleotide sequence: TGCGCCAGCAGTGAGGTAGAGGACAGCGGATACGAGCAGTACTTC. Amino acids: CASSEVEDSGYEQYF.

The chain combines TRBV15 with TRBJ2-2; the match to TRBD2 covers 14 bases. The CDR3 sequence is 16 residues long. Germline loops: CDR1 LNHNV, CDR2 YYDKDF (reference sequence). Trimming cost V 5 bases and J 5 bases; bases outside gene matches: 4. This CDR3 is CATSSGLAGVTGELFF. The CDR3 DNA sequence: TGTGCCACCAGCTCGGGACTAGCGGGAGTTACCGGGGAGCTGTTTTTT.

The V gene is TRBV28, the J gene TRBJ2-7; 9 nucleotides agree with TRBD1. V shed 4 bases, J shed 5 bases, and the junction held 6 bases outside the gene matches. From germline, CDR1 is MDHEN and CDR2 SYDVKM. This CDR3 spans 14 amino acids. The CDR3 sequence: CASSSGQGRHEQYF. In DNA, the CDR3 is TGTGCCAGCAGTTCGGGACAGGGTCGGCACGAGCAGTACTTC. The full variable domain, in which reference TRBV28 and TRBJ2-7 provide the parts outside the CDR3, is DVKVTQSSRYLVKRTGEKVFLECVQDMDHENMFWYRQDPGLGLRLIYFSYDVKMKEKGDIPEGYSVSREKKERFSLILESASTNQTSMYLCASSSGQGRHEQYFGPGTRLTVT.

This clone was detected once. V is TRBV27 and J is TRBJ2-7, with 12 bases lining up with TRBD1. Losses at the gene ends were 4 bases for V and 6 bases for J; bases not matched to a gene: 7. The CDR3 consists of 15 residues. The germline V gene encodes CDR1 MNHEY and CDR2 SMNVEV (reference sequence). CDR3 DNA: TGTGCCAGCAGTTGGCTTTGGGACAGGGGGCTCGAGCAGTACTTC. Encoded protein: CASSWLWDRGLEQYF.

The chain recombines TRBV5-8 with TRBJ2-1; TRBD1 or TRBD2 may be the D gene (6 bases each). The CDR3 extends over 13 amino acids. Trimming removed 4 bases at V and 9 bases at J, with 14 bases between. In germline, CDR1 is SGHTS, CDR2 YDEGEE. The CDR3 spells CASSRTGRLEQFF. The CDR3 nucleotides are TGTGCCAGCAGCCGCACAGGGAGGCTTGAGCAGTTCTTC.

This clone showed up just a few times. The V call is TRBV7-6, the J call TRBJ2-7, with a weak D call TRBD2 (6 bases). The germline CDR1 and CDR2 sequences are SGHVS and FNYEAQ. The CDR3 loop spans 13 amino acids. V lost 5 bases and J lost 4, with 12 bases in between. This CDR3 reads CASSNPGAYEQYF. The CDR3 nucleotides are TGTGCCAGCAGCAACCCGGGAGCTTACGAGCAGTACTTC.

This clone appeared a single time. The chain uses TRBV5-1 and TRBJ1-3; the D gene is possibly TRBD1 (5 bases). Trimming stripped 0 bases from V and 0 bases from J, with 10 bases between. CDR1 is SGHRS, CDR2 YFSETQ, per germline. The CDR3 extends over 16 amino acids. CDR3 loop: CASSLEVGTSGNTIYF. In DNA, the CDR3 is TGCGCCAGCAGCTTGGAGGTCGGGACCTCTGGAAACACCATATATTTT.

J is TRBJ2-4 and V is TRBV9; D may match TRBD1 or TRBD2 (5 bases each). The CDR3 length is 16 residues. CDR1 and CDR2 from the germline V gene are SGDLS and YYNGEE. Trimming stripped 4 bases from V and 0 bases from J, with 14 bases between. CDR3 sequence: CASSSHGALAKNIQYF. In DNA, the CDR3 is TGTGCCAGCAGCTCACACGGGGCCTTAGCCAAAAACATTCAGTACTTC. The complete variable domain, with remaining parts taken from reference TRBV9 and TRBJ2-4, reads DSGVTQTPKHLITATGQRVTLRCSPRSGDLSVYWYQQSLDQGLQFLIQYYNGEERAKGNILERFSAQQFPDLHSELNLSSLELGDSALYFCASSSHGALAKNIQYFGAGTRLSVL.

The count of this clone is one. The CDR3 nucleotides read TGTGCCAGCAGCACATGGGACAGGGGGACCGGGGAGCTGTTTTTT. Amino acids: CASSTWDRGTGELFF. The genes are TRBV7-9 and TRBJ2-2, with 11 positions matching TRBD1. Germline CDR1 and CDR2: SEHNR and FQNEAQ (reference sequence). V gave up 5 bases and J gave up 5 bases; unmatched junction bases: 4. The CDR3 loop spans 15 amino acids.

In this sample, this clone turned up once. The chain has TRBV29-1 and TRBJ1-1, with D maybe TRBD1 (5 bases). Trimming removed 3 bases from V and 0 bases from J, with 8 bases in between. Germline CDR1 and CDR2: SQVTM and ANQGSEA. The CDR3 has 13 residues. This chain's CDR3 is CSVDRVMNTEAFF. In DNA, the CDR3 is TGCAGCGTTGACAGGGTCATGAACACTGAAGCTTTCTTT.

V gene TRBV27 combines with J gene TRBJ2-7, with D perhaps matching TRBD1 or TRBD2 (5 bases each). Looked up from germline, CDR1 is MNHEY and CDR2 is SMNVEV (reference sequence). This CDR3 region has 14 residues. The V and J ends lost 4 bases and 3 bases respectively, with 13 bases between them. The CDR3 DNA follows: TGTGCCAGCAGTTACACAAATGGGGGCTACGAGCAGTACTTC. This codes for CASSYTNGGYEQYF.

This chain joins TRBV7-9 and TRBJ2-5, with TRBD2 matching 12 bases. Germline CDR1 SEHNR, CDR2 FQNEAQ (reference sequence). This CDR3 is 15 amino acids long. V was pared by 8 bases and J by 5 bases, with 9 bases of the junction left unmatched. The DNA of the CDR3 is TGTGCCAGCGACGGCCCGGGACTAGCGGGCGAGACCCAGTACTTC. Translation: CASDGPGLAGETQYF. Full variable domain (remainder filled in from reference TRBV7-9 and TRBJ2-5): DTGVSQNPRHKITKRGQNVTFRCDPISEHNRLYWYRQTLGQGPEFLTYFQNEAQLEKSRLLSDRFSAERPKGSFSTLEIQRTEQGDSAMYLCASDGPGLAGETQYFGPGTRLLVL.

About this clone itself: Given the absence of the conserved phenylalanine or tryptophan at the CDR3 end, a read error is likely. It is unclear where the CDR3 begins or ends on the DNA, so no DNA is shown, and the CDR3 is as TCRdb lists it. The chain uses TRBV18 and TRBJ1-2. The CDR3 length is 12 residues, termini included. Germline V gene lookup returns CDR1 KGHSH and CDR2 LQKENI. CDR3 amino acids: CASSPPLGVFSL.

The rearrangement links TRBV30 to TRBJ1-5; unclear D gene. CDR3 size: 14 residues. The V end lost 1 base, the J end lost 5 bases, and 12 bases lay between the germline ends. The germline V gene encodes CDR1 GTSNPN and CDR2 SVGIG (reference sequence). The CDR3 loop reads CAWSETAFDQPQHF. The CDR3 DNA reads as TGTGCCTGGAGTGAAACAGCCTTCGATCAGCCCCAGCATTTT. The whole variable domain, filled in from reference TRBV30 and TRBJ1-5, reads SQTIHQWPATLVQPVGSPLSLECTVEGTSNPNLYWYRQAAGRGLQLLFYSVGIGQISSEVPQNLSASRPQDRQFILSSKKLLLSDSGFYLCAWSETAFDQPQHFGDGTRLSIL.

The chain joins TRBV9 to TRBJ2-7, with 7 bases aligning to TRBD1. The germline V gene encodes CDR1 SGDLS and CDR2 YYNGEE. This CDR3 spans 15 amino acids. V lost 4 bases to trimming and J lost 2 bases; unmatched junction nucleotides: 9. CDR3 nucleotide sequence: TGTGCCAGCAGCCCAGAAGGGCAGGGGGCCTACGAGCAGTACTTC. It specifies CASSPEGQGAYEQYF.

DNA for the CDR3: TGTGCCAGCAGTTTAACCTCTACAGGGACTAACTATGGCTACACCTTC. It encodes CASSLTSTGTNYGYTF. V and J are TRBV28 and TRBJ1-2, with D possibly being TRBD1 (6 bases). The germline CDR1 and CDR2 sequences are MDHEN and SYDVKM. The ends were cut back, 2 bases at V and 0 bases at J, with 13 bases in the middle. CDR3 length equals 16 residues.

This clone has just a few counts. The chain recombines TRBV30 with TRBJ2-4; 9 positions match TRBD1. Germline CDR1 and CDR2: GTSNPN and SVGIG (reference sequence). The V and J ends lost 5 bases and 7 bases, in that order; junction bases with no gene match: 6. The CDR3 consists of 13 residues. The chain's CDR3 is CAWEGQGSNIQYF. The CDR3 DNA is TGTGCCTGGGAAGGACAGGGGTCGAACATTCAGTACTTC. Variable domain in full (rest from reference TRBV30 and TRBJ2-4): SQTIHQWPATLVQPVGSPLSLECTVEGTSNPNLYWYRQAAGRGLQLLFYSVGIGQISSEVPQNLSASRPQDRQFILSSKKLLLSDSGFYLCAWEGQGSNIQYFGAGTRLSVL.

The CDR3 here is CASSQEWTGKKTQYF. CDR3 nucleotide sequence: TGCGCCAGCAGCCAAGAGTGGACAGGGAAAAAGACCCAGTACTTC. The chain joins TRBV4-1 to TRBJ2-5, with 8 bases matching TRBD1. V lost 0 bases and J lost 6; bases outside the gene matches: 6. Germline loops: CDR1 MGHRA, CDR2 YSYEKL. This CDR3 comprises 15 residues.

The V call is TRBV9, the J call TRBJ1-3; TRBD1 matches 12 bases. The length of the CDR3 is 16 residues. The junction had 5 bases not matched to a gene; V was cut back by 7 bases and J by 0 bases. CDR1 is SGDLS, CDR2 YYNGEE, per germline. The CDR3 here is CASGTGGLSSGNTIYF. The CDR3 region has the DNA TGTGCCAGCGGGACAGGGGGCCTAAGCTCTGGAAACACCATATATTTT.

V usage is TRBV14 and J usage is TRBJ2-1; 7 positions match TRBD2. Germline assignment: CDR1 SGHDN and CDR2 FVKESK. Trimming at V came to 3 bases and at J to 4 bases, leaving 9 bases not matched to a gene. This CDR3 has 16 residues. The CDR3 bases are TGTGCCAGCAGCCACCATCTAGCGGAGACTTACAATGAGCAGTTCTTC. This codes for CASSHHLAETYNEQFF.